This T cell receptor beta chain is from a study of Ad26.COV2.S vaccination and SARS-CoV-2 variants. The CDR3 is 15 amino acids. V was pared by 1 base and J by 7 bases, with 14 bases between. The germline V gene encodes CDR1 SGHVS and CDR2 FQNEAQ. Treatment: approximately 18 received Ad26.COV2.S at low or high dose, single or two shots; 5 received placebo; per-sample allocation not given. Day 63 following the first vaccine or placebo injection was when the samples were taken. Here immunoSEQ multiplex PCR was the method, and the copy in TCRdb shows in-frame clones only, minus some. The table records about 390,000 clones, more than 85% of them present only once.

The origin of this receptor is a person aged 18-60 years who received the Ad26.COV2.S COVID-19 vaccine or a placebo. This sample comprised peripheral blood, obtained in a trial of Ad26.COV2.S vaccine versus placebo. The rearrangement uses TRBV7-8 and TRBJ1-3; possible D gene TRBD1, 5 bases. CDR3: CASSLGGELGNTIYF. The CDR3 region has the DNA TGTGCCAGCAGCTTAGGGGGGGAACTAGGGAACACCATATATTTT.